This TCR beta chain was documented in a study of blood T cells in healthy people across ages. General study findings and limits: Comparison with aged donors showed that long-lived donors had more naive CD4+ cells and higher diversity.

This clonotype has only a few counts. The antigen remains unidentified. The germline CDR1 and CDR2 sequences are KGHDR and SFDVKD. V was clipped by 0 bases and J by 1 base; unmatched bases: 3. The CDR3 spans 17 residues. A second PCR, run for about 7 to 11 cycles, used a sample-barcoded 5' primer plus a J-beta primer mix. TCRdb reprocessed the 5' RACE reads via MiXCR and lists one record per CDR3 protein. The repertoire holds 850,000 or so distinct CDR3 sequences, with under 35% as singletons. The sequence derives from a woman aged 80 or over in good health. Sequencing was done on a sample of blood. The genes are TRBV24-1 and TRBJ2-3; 10 nucleotides agree with TRBD1. The chain's CDR3 is CATSDLLGTGGTDTQYF. In nucleotides, the CDR3 is TGTGCCACCAGTGATTTGCTTGGGACAGGGGGCACAGATACGCAGTATTTT.